This TCR beta chain was obtained from a study of T-cell reconstitution after alpha-beta-depleted transplantation in children. The CDR3 has 13 amino acids. The V and J ends lost 3 bases and 6 bases respectively, with 11 bases between them. Germline V gene lookup returns CDR1 LGHNT and CDR2 FRNRAP. The sample holds a few counts of this clonotype. Unique molecular identifiers were built into the TCRbeta library. TCRdb itself ran the PCR reads through MiXCR, one entry per CDR3 protein. The repertoire holds a few hundred thousand distinct CDR3 sequences, with over 8% as singletons. This TCR was recovered from a human donor who donated a stem cell graft to a child with SCID. This rearrangement joins TRBV12-5 to TRBJ1-1; D is possibly TRBD1 (5 bases). Material: PBMCs from the stem cell graft donor, obtained from the stem cell graft. CDR3 coding DNA: TGTGCTAGTGGTTTTACAGGTGGGGCTGAAGCTTTCTTT. Translated: CASGFTGGAEAFF.